One and the same sample provided the 26 T cell receptor beta chains below, sequenced in a study of cytomegalovirus exposure and HLA in healthy donors. Repertoires were generated with immunoSEQ multiplex PCR, while TCRdb's copy carries only in-frame clones and drops some. The profile shows about 180,000 clones, approximately 86% of them singletons. The sequenced sample was PBMCs. These TCRs come from a man between 18 and 35 years old in good health and CMV-seropositive.

The chain employs TRBV6-4 and TRBJ2-2; the match to TRBD2 covers 7 bases. The CDR3 is made up of 16 amino acids. After removal of 6 bases from V and 3 bases from J, the junction contained 10 bases not matched to a gene. The V gene's germline CDR1 is MRHNA and CDR2 SNTAGT. The CDR3 loop reads CASSFTGTTHTGELFF. The CDR3 coding sequence is TGTGCCAGCAGCTTTACCGGGACTACCCACACCGGGGAGCTGTTTTTT.

V is TRBV6-5 and J is TRBJ1-2, with 8 bases aligning to TRBD1. Germline CDR1 reads MNHEY; CDR2 reads SVGAGI. V lost 0 bases to trimming and J lost 7 bases; unmatched junction nucleotides: 7. This CDR3 has 15 amino acids. CDR3 sequence: CASSYSGQGVIGYTF. The CDR3 nucleotides are TGTGCCAGCAGTTACTCTGGACAGGGAGTAATTGGCTACACCTTC.

This clone was seen a single time. This chain joins TRBV18 and TRBJ2-2; maybe TRBD2 (5 bases). V was shortened by 3 bases and J by 6 bases, with 14 bases between the two germline ends. The V gene's germline CDR1 is KGHSH and CDR2 LQKENI. There are 15 residues in the CDR3. In nucleotides, the CDR3 is TGTGCCAGCTCACCCGCTTCGTCCGGGGCCGGGGAGCTGTTTTTT. This codes for CASSPASSGAGELFF.

This chain's CDR3 is CASSSSGYRPYEQYF. The CDR3, as DNA: TGTGCCAGCAGTTCTTCAGGGTACCGACCTTACGAGCAGTACTTC. The chain uses TRBV6-6 and TRBJ2-7, with a possible D match to TRBD1 (5 bases). The CDR3 is 15 residues long. CDR1 is MNHNY and CDR2 is SVGAGI in the germline V gene (reference sequence). V was trimmed by 4 bases and J by 4 bases, leaving 17 bases between them.

The chain recombines TRBV6-5 with TRBJ2-1, with 8 bases lining up with TRBD2. Germline lookup yields CDR1 MNHEY and CDR2 SVGAGI. This CDR3 region has 12 residues. Unmatched junction bases numbered 2, after V lost 5 bases and J lost 8 bases. CDR3 in DNA: TGTGCCAGCAGTCGGGGGGGCTATGAGCAGTTCTTC. It is translated as CASSRGGYEQFF.

This chain uses TRBV28 with TRBJ2-5, with D possibly being TRBD1 (5 bases). Trimming left V 2 bases short and J 4 bases short, with 11 bases between. CDR3 size: 14 residues. CDR1 and CDR2 from the germline V gene are MDHEN and SYDVKM. CDR3 nucleotides: TGTGCCAGCAGTTTAAGGCAGGGAATAGAGACCCAGTACTTC. It is translated as CASSLRQGIETQYF.

The chain employs TRBV15 and TRBJ1-6; D is unresolved. The CDR3 consists of 14 residues. V was pared by 1 base and J by 7 bases, with 8 bases between. Germline CDR1 reads LNHNV; CDR2 reads YYDKDF (reference sequence). The CDR3 sequence: CATSRVRGNSPLHF. The CDR3, as DNA: TGTGCCACCAGCAGAGTCCGGGGAAATTCACCCCTCCACTTT.

The chain uses TRBV13 and TRBJ1-1; perhaps TRBD1 as D (6 bases). The CDR3 consists of 16 residues. Trimming cost V 0 bases and J 2 bases, with 13 bases left between them. Germline assignment: CDR1 PRHDT and CDR2 FYEKMQ (reference sequence). The CDR3 DNA is TGTGCCAGCAGCTTAGGACAGGGTCGCTATAACACTGAAGCTTTCTTT. Its protein is CASSLGQGRYNTEAFF.

The CDR3 loop reads CSVEPSGSYNEQFF. The CDR3 DNA reads as TGCAGCGTGGAACCTAGCGGGTCCTACAATGAGCAGTTCTTC. The chain employs TRBV29-1 and TRBJ2-1; 8 bases are shared with TRBD2. Germline V gene sequence: CDR1 SQVTM, CDR2 ANQGSEA. This CDR3 contains 14 residues. Germline trimming cut 6 bases from V and 1 base from J; bases unmatched to any gene: 5.

This chain joins TRBV7-9 and TRBJ1-1; D unclear. The CDR3 is 13 residues long. Germline V gene data show CDR1 as SEHNR and CDR2 as FQNEAQ (reference sequence). Trimming cost V 3 bases and J 10 bases, with 15 bases left between them. Here the CDR3 reads CASSFPSLRGAFF. CDR3 in DNA: TGTGCCAGCAGCTTCCCGTCCCTAAGAGGAGCTTTCTTT.

This clone was found a few times. The chain recombines TRBV6-6 with TRBJ1-5; a possible D gene is TRBD1 (5 bases). The length of the CDR3 is 15 residues. CDR1 and CDR2 (germline): MNHNY, SVGAGI (reference sequence). V dropped 2 bases and J dropped 7 bases, with 15 bases sitting between them. CDR3 amino acids: CASSYPGREEQPQHF. DNA of the CDR3: TGTGCCAGCAGTTACCCGGGACGGGAGGAACAGCCCCAGCATTTT.

The rearrangement joins TRBV4-1 to TRBJ2-1; a weak D match, TRBD2 (5 bases). Germline values: CDR1 MGHRA, CDR2 YSYEKL. The CDR3 totals 14 residues. Trimming removed 7 bases from V and 7 bases from J, with 17 bases in between. The CDR3 region is CASTTRIGKNEQFF. The DNA of the CDR3 is TGCGCCAGCACAACTAGAATAGGAAAGAATGAGCAGTTCTTC.

This sequence joins TRBV7-8 and TRBJ1-1, with TRBD1 identical over 10 bases. This CDR3 has 14 amino acids. Germline V gene data show CDR1 as SGHVS and CDR2 as FQNEAQ. With 5 bases clipped from V and 4 bases from J, the junction kept 4 bases outside the gene matches. The CDR3 DNA sequence: TGTGCCAGCAGCGGGACAGGGGTCCCCACTGAAGCTTTCTTT. Amino acids: CASSGTGVPTEAFF. The variable domain in full, with the rest retrieved from reference TRBV7-8 and TRBJ1-1, is GAGVSQSPRYKVAKRGQDVALRCDPISGHVSLFWYQQALGQGPEFLTYFQNEAQLDKSGLPSDRFFAERPEGSVSTLKIQRTQQEDSAVYLCASSGTGVPTEAFFGQGTRLTVV.

The V gene is TRBV29-1, the J gene TRBJ1-2, with D uncertain. V lost 5 bases, J lost 5 bases, and 9 bases lay in between. Germline V lookup: CDR1 SQVTM, CDR2 ANQGSEA. The CDR3 consists of 11 residues. The CDR3 sequence is CSVLKEYGYTF. DNA of the CDR3: TGCAGCGTTCTGAAGGAGTATGGCTACACCTTC.

The chain links TRBV4-3 to TRBJ2-5; maybe TRBD1 (7 bases). With 0 bases removed from V and 5 bases from J, the gap between germline ends came to 16 bases. This CDR3 is built from 16 residues. Germline V CDR1 and CDR2: LGHNA, YSLEER. The CDR3 here is CASSQDPAGGGETQYF. The DNA for the CDR3 is TGCGCCAGCAGCCAAGATCCCGCAGGGGGAGGCGAGACCCAGTACTTC.

This clone was detected once. The chain has TRBV6-1 and TRBJ1-6; 12 bases map to TRBD1. Germline values: CDR1 MNHNS, CDR2 SASEGT. The CDR3 loop spans 15 amino acids. V was pared by 6 bases and J by 6 bases, with 3 bases of the junction left unmatched. The CDR3 nucleotides are TGTGCCAGCAGGGGGACAGGGGGCCTTAATTCACCCCTCCACTTT. Encoded protein: CASRGTGGLNSPLHF.

This chain links TRBV18 with TRBJ2-1, with D perhaps TRBD2 (5 bases). CDR1 and CDR2 from the germline V gene are KGHSH and LQKENI. The CDR3 has 14 amino acids. Trimming took off 3 bases at V and 5 bases at J, with 11 bases between the two ends. CDR3 coding DNA: TGTGCCAGCTCACCTGTAGCGACGGACAATGAGCAGTTCTTC. Translation gives CASSPVATDNEQFF.

This clone is a singleton in its sample. The V gene is TRBV15, the J gene TRBJ2-5; 8 nucleotides match TRBD1. Trimming took 3 bases from V and 5 from J; bases not matched to a gene: 8. The length of the CDR3 is 15 residues. Germline V lookup: CDR1 LNHNV, CDR2 YYDKDF (reference sequence). CDR3 in DNA: TGTGCCACCAGCAGGAGACAGGGGATGGATGAGACCCAGTACTTC. Amino acids: CATSRRQGMDETQYF.

The genes are TRBV5-5 and TRBJ1-1; D not certain. CDR3 length: 14 residues. Trimming removed 0 bases at V and 4 bases at J, with 10 bases between. CDR1 is SGHKS and CDR2 is YYEKEE in the germline V gene (reference sequence). The CDR3 loop is CASSLARGSTEAFF. CDR3 in DNA: TGTGCCAGCAGCTTGGCCCGAGGGAGCACTGAAGCTTTCTTT.

J is TRBJ1-1 and V is TRBV5-6; a possible D gene is TRBD1 (5 bases). This CDR3 is built from 13 residues. V dropped 2 bases and J dropped 4 bases, with 9 bases sitting between them. CDR1 and CDR2 (germline): SGHDT, YYEEEE. DNA for the CDR3: TGTGCCAGCAGCTTAATCCAGGGCACTGAAGCTTTCTTT. Its translation is CASSLIQGTEAFF.

The chain recombines TRBV7-2 with TRBJ1-1; no firm D call. V dropped 1 base and J dropped 3 bases, with 9 bases sitting between them. The length of the CDR3 is 14 residues. Germline lookup yields CDR1 SGHTA and CDR2 FQGNSA. CDR3 residues: CASSLEPRDTEAFF. The CDR3 coding sequence is TGTGCCAGCAGCTTAGAACCGAGGGACACTGAAGCTTTCTTT.

The rearrangement joins TRBV15 to TRBJ1-2; 8 bases map to TRBD1. This CDR3 has 18 residues. The V gene end was trimmed by 1 base and the J gene end by 8 bases; junction bases not matched to a gene: 18. Germline assignment: CDR1 LNHNV and CDR2 YYDKDF (reference sequence). The CDR3: CATSRVGGDPDRALGYTF. CDR3 DNA sequence: TGTGCCACCAGCAGAGTGGGAGGAGACCCGGACAGGGCGTTAGGCTACACCTTC.

The chain employs TRBV13 and TRBJ2-3, with D tentatively TRBD2 (6 bases). V lost 5 bases and J lost 0, with 12 bases in between. The CDR3 consists of 15 residues. Per the germline V gene, CDR1 is PRHDT and CDR2 is FYEKMQ (reference sequence). Written as DNA, the CDR3 is TGTGCCAGCAGCCGCGTGGCGGGGAGCACAGATACGCAGTATTTT. It specifies CASSRVAGSTDTQYF. Full variable domain (rest looked up from reference TRBV13 and TRBJ2-3): AAGVIQSPRHLIKEKRETATLKCYPIPRHDTVYWYQQGPGQDPQFLISFYEKMQSDKGSIPDRFSAQQFSDYHSELNMSSLELGDSALYFCASSRVAGSTDTQYFGPGTRLTVL.

This clone was recorded a few times. The chain joins TRBV28 to TRBJ1-2, with D hard to call. Deletions cut 5 bases from V and 4 bases from J, with 14 bases between. In germline, CDR1 is MDHEN, CDR2 SYDVKM. The CDR3 runs to 14 residues. The CDR3 nucleotides read TGTGCCAGCAGTCCCCCTCATAAAGCCTATGGCTACACCTTC. This gives the protein CASSPPHKAYGYTF.

The chain combines TRBV5-1 with TRBJ1-2; D unclear. V lost 4 bases and J 13 bases, leaving 11 bases between the germline ends. CDR1 is SGHRS and CDR2 is YFSETQ in the germline V gene. The CDR3 loop spans 10 amino acids. The CDR3 protein is CASSLDICTF. The DNA for the CDR3 is TGCGCCAGCAGCCTTGACATTTGCACCTTC.

The chain couples TRBV7-2 to TRBJ2-1; 8 bases are shared with TRBD1. V shed 4 bases, J shed 7 bases, and the junction held 12 bases outside the gene matches. CDR1 SGHTA and CDR2 FQGNSA come from the germline V gene. The CDR3 consists of 16 residues. The CDR3 region is CASSSRGAGGRNEQFF. The CDR3 DNA is TGTGCCAGCAGCTCCCGTGGGGCAGGGGGCAGGAATGAGCAGTTCTTC.